This entry is about one T cell receptor (beta chain). Participants were aged roughly 18 to 90 years, lived in 20 to 25 US areas, and enrolled virtually. Either two negative PCRs, clearance, or symptom resolution qualified Cohort 3 donors as recovered. The CDR3 spans 13 residues. Germline V lookup: CDR1 SQVTM, CDR2 ANQGSEA. Trimming at V came to 5 bases and at J to 0 bases, leaving 2 bases not matched to a gene. The sample is drawn from a study of blood T cell repertoires in COVID-19. Data came from immunoSEQ multiplex PCR; TCRdb stores just in-frame clones and leaves some out. The sample consists of approximately 230,000 clones, about 89% of them appearing once.

Source material: PBMCs or T cells enriched from blood (not recorded which). The chain combines TRBV29-1 with TRBJ1-2, with 8 bases fitting TRBD1. This receptor was obtained from a woman in her twenties or thirties who had recovered from COVID-19. The CDR3 nucleotides are TGCAGCGTTCTGGACAGGGCTAACTATGGCTACACCTTC. Translation: CSVLDRANYGYTF. Using reference TRBV29-1 and TRBJ1-2 for the parts outside the CDR3, the full variable domain is SAVISQKPSRDICQRGTSLTIQCQVDSQVTMMFWYRQQPGQSLTLIATANQGSEATYESGFVIDKFPISRPNLTFSTLTVSNMSPEDSSIYLCSVLDRANYGYTFGSGTRLTVV.